Below, 18 T cell receptor beta chains from the same sample are listed, as sequenced in a study of response to subunit inactivated influenza vaccine. TCRdb ran MiXCR on the RT-PCR reads and lists one entry per CDR3 protein. The sample shows around 480,000 distinct CDR3 sequences, approximately 11% of them seen only once. Sequenced material: PBMCs from blood, taken 35 to 45 days after vaccination. These receptors came from a man aged 50 to 59 who received an inactivated influenza vaccine.

V is TRBV6-2 or TRBV6-3 and J is TRBJ2-7; D unclear. The CDR3 extends over 13 amino acids. The germline CDR1 and CDR2 sequences are MNHEY and SVGEGT. Trimming took off 4 bases at V and 3 bases at J, with 10 bases between the two ends. CDR3 sequence reads: CASSSHRSYEQYF. The CDR3 DNA reads as TGTGCCAGCAGTTCACACCGGAGCTACGAGCAGTACTTC.

The chain uses TRBV6-1 and TRBJ1-2; D call uncertain. The V gene's germline CDR1 is MNHNS and CDR2 SASEGT. The V and J ends lost 1 base and 6 bases respectively, with 9 bases between them. The CDR3 loop spans 13 amino acids. CDR3 coding DNA: TGTGCCAGCAGTGAAGGCCTTGGGAATGGCTACACCTTC. Translating gives CASSEGLGNGYTF.

CDR3 sequence reads: CSVSPGAQETQYF. CDR3 sequence (DNA): TGCAGCGTTTCCCCAGGGGCGCAAGAGACCCAGTACTTC. The chain employs TRBV29-1 and TRBJ2-5, with a possible D match to TRBD1 (6 bases). In germline, CDR1 is SQVTM, CDR2 ANQGSEA. Trimming removed 5 bases from V and 2 bases from J, with 12 bases in between. This CDR3 has 13 amino acids. Full variable domain (remainder filled in from reference TRBV29-1 and TRBJ2-5): SAVISQKPSRDICQRGTSLTIQCQVDSQVTMMFWYRQQPGQSLTLIATANQGSEATYESGFVIDKFPISRPNLTFSTLTVSNMSPEDSSIYLCSVSPGAQETQYFGPGTRLLVL.

In its sample, this clonotype was seen a few times. The chain couples TRBV20-1 to TRBJ1-2; tentatively, D is TRBD1 (6 bases). V was pared by 1 base and J by 4 bases, with 10 bases between. The CDR3 extends over 13 amino acids. CDR1 and CDR2 (germline): DFQATT, SNEGSKA (reference sequence). As DNA, the CDR3 is TGCAGTGCTAGAGCCCAGGGGTCCTATGGCTACACCTTC. Amino acids: CSARAQGSYGYTF.

In its sample, this clonotype was seen a few times. The V gene is TRBV6-1, the J gene TRBJ2-3; no clear D. This CDR3 is built from 16 residues. V shed 5 bases and J shed 2 bases, with 17 bases lying between them. Germline V gene data show CDR1 as MNHNS and CDR2 as SASEGT. The CDR3 here is CASSPRPKILTDTQYF. The CDR3 DNA reads TGTGCCAGCAGTCCCCGGCCAAAAATCCTCACAGATACGCAGTATTTT.

This clonotype has more than one count but fewer than ten. V and J are TRBV29-1 and TRBJ1-1, with TRBD1 matching 7 bases. Germline V gives CDR1 SQVTM, CDR2 ANQGSEA. The trim removed 7 bases at V and 5 bases at J, leaving 10 bases unmatched. The CDR3 runs 13 residues. CDR3 coding DNA: TGCAGCGCGGAACAGGGGCCATGGACTGAAGCTTTCTTT. This translates into CSAEQGPWTEAFF. Variable domain in full (rest from reference TRBV29-1 and TRBJ1-1): SAVISQKPSRDICQRGTSLTIQCQVDSQVTMMFWYRQQPGQSLTLIATANQGSEATYESGFVIDKFPISRPNLTFSTLTVSNMSPEDSSIYLCSAEQGPWTEAFFGQGTRLTVV.

The V gene is TRBV12-3 or TRBV12-4, the J gene TRBJ2-7, with a possible D match to TRBD1 (5 bases). This CDR3 comprises 15 residues. The V and J ends lost 2 bases and 3 bases respectively, with 14 bases between them. The DNA for the CDR3 is TGTGCCAGCAGTTTATGGCCAGCGCAGGGCTACGAGCAGTACTTC. It translates to CASSLWPAQGYEQYF.

This clonotype was recorded many times. One end of the junction varies from germline; a read error may be responsible. V usage is TRBV7-7 and J usage is TRBJ2-3; TRBD1 agrees at 8 bases. CDR1 SSHAT and CDR2 FNYEAQ come from the germline V gene (reference sequence). CDR3 length: 13 amino acids. CDR3 protein: CASSPGGGDTQYF. The CDR3 DNA is TGTGCTAGCAGCCCAGGGGGCGGAGATACGCAGTATTTT.

This clonotype was picked up a small number of times. The chain is built from TRBV20-1 and TRBJ2-7; possibly TRBD1 for D (6 bases). The CDR3 totals 11 residues. The V end lost 5 bases, the J end lost 2 bases, and 7 bases lay between the germline ends. CDR1 and CDR2 (germline): DFQATT, SNEGSKA (reference sequence). CDR3 DNA: TGCAGTGCTGGGGACACCTACGAGCAGTACTTC. It is translated as CSAGDTYEQYF.

This chain joins TRBV7-2 and TRBJ1-3; no firm D call. Looked up from germline, CDR1 is SGHTA and CDR2 is FQGNSA. V was shortened by 6 bases and J by 4 bases, with 10 bases between the two germline ends. The CDR3 totals 13 residues. The CDR3 sequence: CASRNPGGNTIYF. The CDR3 DNA sequence: TGTGCCAGCAGGAATCCCGGGGGAAACACCATATATTTT.

This clonotype appeared a few times. In DNA form, the CDR3 reads TGTGCCATCAGAGGGTCTGCGGGAGGACCCCAAGAGACCCAGTACTTC. Encoded protein: CAIRGSAGGPQETQYF. The chain employs TRBV10-3 and TRBJ2-5, with 8 positions matching TRBD2. J gave up 1 base and V 6 bases, and 10 bases lay outside the gene matches. The CDR3 covers 16 residues. CDR1 is ENHRY and CDR2 is SYGVKD in the germline V gene.

The rearrangement links TRBV6-5 to TRBJ2-2; D possibly uses TRBD1 or TRBD2 (5 bases each). The CDR3 loop spans 14 amino acids. V dropped 0 bases and J dropped 6 bases, with 8 bases sitting between them. Germline CDR1 and CDR2: MNHEY and SVGAGI. In nucleotides, the CDR3 is TGTGCCAGCAGTTACTCAAGAGGGGCCGGGGAGCTGTTTTTT. This codes for CASSYSRGAGELFF.

A few counts support this clonotype. The CDR3 loop is CASKGFSTDTQYF. CDR3 nucleotides: TGTGCCAGCAAGGGCTTTAGCACAGATACGCAGTATTTT. V is TRBV2 and J is TRBJ2-3; D gene ambiguous. V dropped 7 bases and J dropped 0 bases, with 8 bases sitting between them. This CDR3 region has 13 residues. Per germline, CDR1 SNHLY and CDR2 FYNNEI.

A few counts support this clonotype. The rearrangement joins TRBV5-5 to TRBJ2-7; D is unresolved. The CDR3 sequence is 13 residues long. The germline gives CDR1 SGHKS, CDR2 YYEKEE (reference sequence). The ends were cut back, 1 base at V and 5 bases at J, with 10 bases in the middle. The CDR3 reads CASSLRYTNEQYF. CDR3 sequence (DNA): TGTGCCAGCAGCTTGAGGTATACGAACGAGCAGTACTTC.

A few counts support this clonotype. The V call is TRBV5-1, the J call TRBJ2-4; TRBD2 aligns across 7 bases. The CDR3 loop spans 13 amino acids. V shed 0 bases, J shed 9 bases, and the junction held 3 bases outside the gene matches. Germline V lookup: CDR1 SGHRS, CDR2 YFSETQ. The CDR3 DNA reads TGCGCCAGCAGCTTGGCACCGGGGGGCATTCAGTACTTC. It translates to CASSLAPGGIQYF.

The V gene is TRBV11-1, the J gene TRBJ2-1; 9 positions agree with TRBD2. The CDR3 runs to 16 residues. V was clipped by 1 base and J by 4 bases; unmatched bases: 5. CDR1 is SGHAT, CDR2 FQDESV, per germline (reference sequence). The CDR3 coding sequence is TGTGCCAGCAGCTTAGAGGGGACTAGCAGATACAATGAGCAGTTCTTC. Translation gives CASSLEGTSRYNEQFF. Looking up the rest from reference TRBV11-1 and TRBJ2-1 gives the full variable domain: EAEVAQSPRYKITEKSQAVAFWCDPISGHATLYWYRQILGQGPELLVQFQDESVVDDSQLPKDRFSAERLKGVDSTLKIQPAELGDSAMYLCASSLEGTSRYNEQFFGPGTRLTVL.

The J gene is TRBJ1-6, the V gene TRBV5-1; the D is unclear. Per germline, CDR1 SGHRS and CDR2 YFSETQ. The V gene lost 1 base and the J gene lost 0 bases, with 11 bases spanning the gap. CDR3 length: 17 residues. The CDR3 loop is CASSLSGRSSYNSPLHF. The CDR3 DNA sequence: TGCGCCAGCAGCTTGTCAGGACGAAGCTCCTATAATTCACCCCTCCACTTT.

This clonotype turned up a few times. The chain recombines TRBV20-1 with TRBJ2-3, with 8 bases identical to TRBD2. V dropped 6 bases and J dropped 2; count of bases not matched to a gene: 7. The CDR3 loop spans 14 amino acids. Germline CDR1 DFQATT, CDR2 SNEGSKA (reference sequence). CDR3 sequence reads: CSAGTRLFTDTQYF. CDR3 sequence (DNA): TGCAGTGCAGGGACTAGACTATTCACAGATACGCAGTATTTT.